Below, 14 T cell receptor beta chains from the same sample are listed, as sequenced in a study of cytomegalovirus exposure and HLA in healthy donors. PCR primers comprised 60 Vbeta and 13 Jbeta primers. Here immunoSEQ multiplex PCR was the method, and the copy in TCRdb shows in-frame clones only, minus some. The sample shows approximately 160,000 clones, 75% to 90% of them seen only once. Sequenced material: PBMCs. The receptors were gathered from a woman aged 50 to 60 in good health and CMV-seropositive.

This chain links TRBV4-2 with TRBJ2-1; TRBD2 matches at 7 bases. Trimming took 1 base from V and 8 from J; bases not matched to a gene: 8. The germline CDR1 and CDR2 sequences are LGHNA and YNFKEQ. The CDR3 is 15 amino acids. CDR3 sequence (DNA): TGTGCCAGCAGCCAAGTCTTAGCGGGTCCCCATGAGCAGTTCTTC. It specifies CASSQVLAGPHEQFF.

The chain has TRBV5-1 and TRBJ2-7; 10 positions agree with TRBD2. The germline V gene encodes CDR1 SGHRS and CDR2 YFSETQ. Germline trimming cut 4 bases from V and 8 bases from J; bases unmatched to any gene: 15. The CDR3 has 16 amino acids. In DNA, the CDR3 is TGCGCCAGCAGCGGGGAGAGGAGCGGGGGGGCGGGCAAGCAGTACTTC. As protein: CASSGERSGGAGKQYF.

V usage is TRBV29-1 and J usage is TRBJ2-7; a possible D gene is TRBD2 (6 bases). Germline values: CDR1 SQVTM, CDR2 ANQGSEA. The V and J ends lost 7 bases and 5 bases respectively, with 15 bases between them. The CDR3 totals 12 residues. For the CDR3, the DNA is TGCAGCGCCCGTCCGGAGGGCCACGAGCAGTACTTC. This codes for CSARPEGHEQYF.

The chain carries TRBV7-6 and TRBJ2-5; D is possibly TRBD1 (6 bases). The end of the DNA aligns better with TRBJ2-7, so the J call may be wrong. Looked up from germline, CDR1 is SGHVS and CDR2 is FNYEAQ. CDR3 size: 17 residues. Here the CDR3 DNA reads TGTGCCAGCAGCTTAACAACCGGGACAAGGAGCTCCTACGAGCAGTACTTC. It yields the protein CASSLTTGTRSSYEQYF.

Written as DNA, the CDR3 is TGCGCCAGCAGCCTAACAGGGAGCTCCTACAATGAGCAGTTCTTC. Its protein product is CASSLTGSSYNEQFF. This rearrangement joins TRBV4-1 to TRBJ2-1, with D possibly TRBD1 on 6 matching bases. Germline V lookup: CDR1 MGHRA, CDR2 YSYEKL. V was pared by 4 bases and J by 0 bases, with 10 bases between. The CDR3 has 15 residues.

CDR3 loop: CASSLGGSGFYEQYF. The DNA for the CDR3 is TGCGCCAGCAGCTTGGGAGGTAGCGGATTCTACGAGCAGTACTTC. The rearrangement joins TRBV5-1 to TRBJ2-7, with D possibly matching TRBD2 (6 bases). The germline CDR1 and CDR2 sequences are SGHRS and YFSETQ. The V end lost 0 bases, the J end lost 3 bases, and 13 bases lay between the germline ends. This CDR3 region has 15 residues.

The chain carries TRBV5-4 and TRBJ2-1; 11 bases map to TRBD2. CDR1 is SGHNT, CDR2 YYREEE, per germline (reference sequence). There are 15 residues in the CDR3. The V gene end was trimmed by 5 bases and the J gene end by 5 bases; junction bases not matched to a gene: 6. The CDR3 protein is CASSQGLAANNEQFF. The CDR3 DNA sequence: TGTGCCAGCAGTCAGGGACTAGCGGCGAACAATGAGCAGTTCTTC. Filled out from reference TRBV5-4 and TRBJ2-1, the complete variable domain reads ETGVTQSPTHLIKTRGQQVTLRCSSQSGHNTVSWYQQALGQGPQFIFQYYREEENGRGNFPPRFSGLQFPNYSSELNVNALELDDSALYLCASSQGLAANNEQFFGPGTRLTVL.

The chain couples TRBV28 to TRBJ1-2; D is possibly TRBD1 (5 bases). CDR3 length equals 13 residues. The V gene lost 1 base and the J gene lost 7 bases, with 10 bases spanning the gap. Germline values: CDR1 MDHEN, CDR2 SYDVKM. CDR3 sequence (DNA): TGTGCCAGCAGTTTATTCGTTGACAGTGGCTACACCTTC. Its translation is CASSLFVDSGYTF.

This clone was counted a few times. The chain recombines TRBV7-3 with TRBJ1-2; weak D call: TRBD1 (6 bases). The ends were cut back, 4 bases at V and 3 bases at J, with 15 bases in the middle. The CDR3 loop spans 15 amino acids. The V gene's germline CDR1 is SGHTA and CDR2 FQGTGA. The CDR3 sequence: CASSSSGEGYYGYTF. The CDR3 DNA reads as TGTGCCAGCAGCTCCTCAGGGGAAGGATACTATGGCTACACCTTC.

V is TRBV10-1 and J is TRBJ2-4; a possible D gene is TRBD2 (6 bases). The length of the CDR3 is 14 residues. The V gene lost 2 bases and the J gene lost 9 bases, with 14 bases spanning the gap. The germline CDR1 and CDR2 sequences are WNHNN and SYGVQD (reference sequence). The CDR3 bases are TGCGCCAGCAGTGAGGGACTACGTTATTGCATTCAGTACTTC. Translation: CASSEGLRYCIQYF.

There are a few counts of this clone. The genes are TRBV7-6 and TRBJ2-1; TRBD1 might be the D (6 bases). Trimming removed 0 bases at V and 4 bases at J, with 7 bases between. From germline, CDR1 is SGHVS and CDR2 FNYEAQ. This CDR3 comprises 14 residues. The CDR3: CASSLAGQYNEQFF. The CDR3 coding sequence is TGTGCCAGCAGCTTAGCGGGACAATACAATGAGCAGTTCTTC.

DNA for the CDR3: TGTGCCAGCAGCGTAGGGGCAGCCCAAGAGACCCAGTACTTC. Protein sequence: CASSVGAAQETQYF. This rearrangement joins TRBV9 to TRBJ2-5; no definite D call. Germline V lookup: CDR1 SGDLS, CDR2 YYNGEE. CDR3 size: 14 residues. Trimming left V 0 bases short and J 1 base short, with 7 bases between. Full variable domain (remainder filled in from reference TRBV9 and TRBJ2-5): DSGVTQTPKHLITATGQRVTLRCSPRSGDLSVYWYQQSLDQGLQFLIQYYNGEERAKGNILERFSAQQFPDLHSELNLSSLELGDSALYFCASSVGAAQETQYFGPGTRLLVL.

V gene TRBV6-1 combines with J gene TRBJ2-5; tentatively, D is TRBD2 (6 bases). Matching the DNA end better, TRBJ2-7 makes the J call doubtful. This CDR3 spans 13 amino acids. The germline V gene encodes CDR1 MNHNS and CDR2 SASEGT. The DNA for the CDR3 is TGTGCCAGCAGTGGGGACCTGGGAGGCGAGCAGTACTTC. Its protein product is CASSGDLGGEQYF.

The rearrangement uses TRBV7-9 and TRBJ1-1; D ambiguous. Trimming cost V 4 bases and J 3 bases, with 9 bases left between them. This CDR3 is 13 amino acids long. Per the germline V gene, CDR1 is SEHNR and CDR2 is FQNEAQ (reference sequence). CDR3: CASSSKDYTEAFF. In DNA, the CDR3 is TGTGCCAGCAGCTCAAAGGACTACACTGAAGCTTTCTTT.